A single T cell receptor (beta chain) is shown here with its context. TCRdb re-called the RT-PCR reads with MiXCR, one entry per CDR3 protein. The sample holds 650,000 to 800,000 distinct CDR3 sequences, over 12% seen once. With 2 bases clipped from V and 1 base from J, the junction kept 4 bases outside the gene matches. Germline V gene lookup returns CDR1 SGHTA and CDR2 FQGNSA. The CDR3 has 16 residues. The sequencing sample was made of memory CD4+ T cells from blood. This receptor was taken from a female donor in good health, serving as a healthy control. This chain connects TRBV7-2 to TRBJ2-1; 8 positions agree with TRBD2. The CDR3 is CASSLWAGGSYNEQFF. The CDR3 region has the DNA TGTGCCAGCAGCTTATGGGCGGGGGGATCCTACAATGAGCAGTTCTTC.